Sequencing of this T cell receptor (beta chain) was carried out in a study of T cell repertoires in cytomegalovirus infection. Study-wide results and caveats: HLA-C-restricted, CMV-specific TCR beta clonotypes were dominant ex vivo.

Details on this clonotype: The antigen remains undetermined.

The V segment lost 6 bases and the J segment 7 bases; nucleotides outside the gene matches: 12. The CDR3 consists of 16 residues. TCRdb redid the calling of the reads with MiXCR, one entry per CDR3 protein. The data contain about 830,000 distinct CDR3 sequences, 30% to 35% of them seen just once; the ten biggest clones take up approximately 13%. Sequenced here: cultured CD8+ T cells from PBMCs, sampled from culture after CMV antigen stimulation. This TCR was recovered from a human donor in good health (CMV status not recorded). Some clones in this sample may be carry-over from other donors' samples. The V and J genes are TRBV12-3 or TRBV12-4 and TRBJ1-6, with 7 positions matching TRBD1. The CDR3 DNA is TGTGCCAGCAGGGGACCCGAGGGGGCTTGGAATTCACCCCTCCACTTT. Amino acid sequence: CASRGPEGAWNSPLHF.